This entry describes one T cell receptor beta chain. The sample comes from a study of Ad26.COV2.S vaccination and SARS-CoV-2 variants. As for treatment: roughly 18 received Ad26.COV2.S at low or high dose, single or two shots; five or six received placebo; per-sample allocation not given. Specimens were obtained on day 63 following the first vaccine or placebo injection. The CDR3 has 13 amino acids. CDR1 and CDR2 (germline): MNHEY, SVGEGT. V lost 2 bases and J lost 6, with 8 bases in between. Using immunoSEQ multiplex PCR, the repertoire was profiled, and TCRdb retains in-frame clones only, with some absent. Among about 350,000 clones listed, approximately 81% were seen once.

The sequence was collected from a person aged 18 to 65 who received the Ad26.COV2.S COVID-19 vaccine or a placebo. The sequencing used peripheral blood, collected in a trial of Ad26.COV2.S vaccine versus placebo. The chain recombines TRBV6-2 or TRBV6-3 with TRBJ2-1; either TRBD1 or TRBD2 may supply D (5 bases each). Here the CDR3 DNA reads TGTGCCAGCAGTTACATGAGGGGCAATGAGCAGTTCTTC. The encoded protein is CASSYMRGNEQFF.